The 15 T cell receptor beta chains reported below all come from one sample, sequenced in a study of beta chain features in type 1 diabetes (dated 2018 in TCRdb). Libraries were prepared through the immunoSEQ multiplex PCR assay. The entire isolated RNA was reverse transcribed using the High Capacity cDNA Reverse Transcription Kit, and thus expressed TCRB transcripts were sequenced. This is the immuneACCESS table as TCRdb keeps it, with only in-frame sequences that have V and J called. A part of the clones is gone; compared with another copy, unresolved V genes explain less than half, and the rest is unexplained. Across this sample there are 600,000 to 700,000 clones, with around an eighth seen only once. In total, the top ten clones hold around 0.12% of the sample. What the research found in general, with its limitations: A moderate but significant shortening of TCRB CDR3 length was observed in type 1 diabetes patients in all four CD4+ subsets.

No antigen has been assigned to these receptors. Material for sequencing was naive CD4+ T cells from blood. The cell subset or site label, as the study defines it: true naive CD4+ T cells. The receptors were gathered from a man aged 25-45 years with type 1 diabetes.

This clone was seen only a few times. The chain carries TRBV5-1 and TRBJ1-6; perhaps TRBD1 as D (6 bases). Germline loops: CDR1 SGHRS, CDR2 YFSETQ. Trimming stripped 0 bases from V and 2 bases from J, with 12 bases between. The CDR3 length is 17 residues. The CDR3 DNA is TGCGCCAGCAGCTTGGCTGACGGGGGCACCTATAATTCACCCCTCCACTTT. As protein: CASSLADGGTYNSPLHF.

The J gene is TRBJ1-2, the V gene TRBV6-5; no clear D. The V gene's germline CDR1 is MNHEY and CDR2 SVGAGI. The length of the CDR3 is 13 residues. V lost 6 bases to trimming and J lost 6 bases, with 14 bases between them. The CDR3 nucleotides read TGTGCCAGCAGCCCCACCTTTAAGGATGGCTACACCTTC. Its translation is CASSPTFKDGYTF.

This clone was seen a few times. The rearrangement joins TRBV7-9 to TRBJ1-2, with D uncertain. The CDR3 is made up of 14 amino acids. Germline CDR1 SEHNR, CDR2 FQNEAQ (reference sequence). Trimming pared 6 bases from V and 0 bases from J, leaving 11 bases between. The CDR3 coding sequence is TGTGCCAGCAGTCCACGGAAAGCTAACTATGGCTACACCTTC. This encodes CASSPRKANYGYTF.

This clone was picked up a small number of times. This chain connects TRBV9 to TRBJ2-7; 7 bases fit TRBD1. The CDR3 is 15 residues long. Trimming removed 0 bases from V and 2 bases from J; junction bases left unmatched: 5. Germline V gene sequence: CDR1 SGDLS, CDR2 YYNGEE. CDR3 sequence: CASSVVPGQTYEQYF. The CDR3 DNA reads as TGTGCCAGCAGCGTAGTACCGGGACAGACCTACGAGCAGTACTTC. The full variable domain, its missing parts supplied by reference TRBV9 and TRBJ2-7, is DSGVTQTPKHLITATGQRVTLRCSPRSGDLSVYWYQQSLDQGLQFLIQYYNGEERAKGNILERFSAQQFPDLHSELNLSSLELGDSALYFCASSVVPGQTYEQYFGPGTRLTVT.

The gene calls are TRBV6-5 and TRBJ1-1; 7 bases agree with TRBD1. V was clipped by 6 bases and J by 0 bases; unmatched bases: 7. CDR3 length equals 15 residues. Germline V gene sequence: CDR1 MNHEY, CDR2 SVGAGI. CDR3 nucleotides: TGTGCCAGCAGCTTGACAGGGTTAATGAACACTGAAGCTTTCTTT. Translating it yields CASSLTGLMNTEAFF.

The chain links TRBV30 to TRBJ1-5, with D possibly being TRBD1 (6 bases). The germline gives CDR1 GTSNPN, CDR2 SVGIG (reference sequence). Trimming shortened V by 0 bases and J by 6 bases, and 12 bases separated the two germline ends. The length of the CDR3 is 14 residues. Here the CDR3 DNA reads TGTGCCTGGAGTGTATTGGCAGGGGCTCAGCCCCAGCATTTT. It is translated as CAWSVLAGAQPQHF.

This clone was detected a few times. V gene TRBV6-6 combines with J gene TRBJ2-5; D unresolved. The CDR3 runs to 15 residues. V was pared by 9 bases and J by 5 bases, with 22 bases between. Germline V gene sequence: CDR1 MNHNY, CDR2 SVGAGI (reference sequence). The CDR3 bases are TGTGCCAGTACTGACCGGGTCTCCCGCGAGGAGACCCAGTACTTC. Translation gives CASTDRVSREETQYF.

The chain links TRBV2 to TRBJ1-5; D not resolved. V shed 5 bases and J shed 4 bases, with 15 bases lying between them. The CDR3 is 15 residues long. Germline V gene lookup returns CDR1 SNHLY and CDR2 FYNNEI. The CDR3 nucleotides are TGTGCCAGCAGTCCCCGTTGGGGTGGGAATCAGCCCCAGCATTTT. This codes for CASSPRWGGNQPQHF.

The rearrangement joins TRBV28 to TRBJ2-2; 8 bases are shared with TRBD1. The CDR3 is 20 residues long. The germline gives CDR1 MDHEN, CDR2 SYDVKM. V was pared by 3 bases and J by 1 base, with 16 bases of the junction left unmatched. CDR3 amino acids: CASSFLEYEAGTGNTGELFF. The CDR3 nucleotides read TGTGCCAGCAGTTTCCTCGAGTACGAGGCCGGGACAGGGAACACCGGGGAGCTGTTTTTT.

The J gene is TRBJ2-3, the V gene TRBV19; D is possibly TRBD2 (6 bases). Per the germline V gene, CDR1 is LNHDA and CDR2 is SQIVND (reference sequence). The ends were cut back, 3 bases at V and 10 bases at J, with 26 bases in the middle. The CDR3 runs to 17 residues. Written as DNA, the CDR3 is TGTGCCAGTAGTATCTTGGGCCGCGAAAGGACCTCGGGGGCGCAGTATTTT. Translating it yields CASSILGRERTSGAQYF.

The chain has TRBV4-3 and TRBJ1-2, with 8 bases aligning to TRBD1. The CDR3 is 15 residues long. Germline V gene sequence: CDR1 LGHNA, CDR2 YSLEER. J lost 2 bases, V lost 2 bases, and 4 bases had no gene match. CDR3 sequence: CASSQLTGANYGYTF. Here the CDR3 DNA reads TGCGCCAGCAGCCAACTGACAGGGGCGAACTATGGCTACACCTTC.

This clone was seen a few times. DNA of the CDR3: TGTGCCAGCAGCCAAGACTGGACAGGGGATGTTAGTTCACCCCTCCACTTT. As protein: CASSQDWTGDVSSPLHF. J is TRBJ1-6 and V is TRBV4-2; TRBD1 matches at 9 bases. The CDR3 is made up of 17 amino acids. CDR1 is LGHNA and CDR2 is YNFKEQ in the germline V gene. The V and J ends lost 0 bases and 9 bases, in that order; junction bases with no gene match: 9.

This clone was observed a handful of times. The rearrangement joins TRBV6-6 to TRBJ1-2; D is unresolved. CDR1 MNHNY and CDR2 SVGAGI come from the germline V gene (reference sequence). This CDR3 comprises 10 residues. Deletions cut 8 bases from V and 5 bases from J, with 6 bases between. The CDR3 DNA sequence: TGTGCCAGCGCAATGTATGGCTACACCTTC. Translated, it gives CASAMYGYTF.

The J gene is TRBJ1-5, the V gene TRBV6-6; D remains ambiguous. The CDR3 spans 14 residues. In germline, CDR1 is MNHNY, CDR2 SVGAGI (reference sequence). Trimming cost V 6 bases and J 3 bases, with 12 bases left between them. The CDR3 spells CASRTRQNNQPQHF. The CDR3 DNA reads TGTGCCAGCAGGACGCGGCAGAACAATCAGCCCCAGCATTTT.

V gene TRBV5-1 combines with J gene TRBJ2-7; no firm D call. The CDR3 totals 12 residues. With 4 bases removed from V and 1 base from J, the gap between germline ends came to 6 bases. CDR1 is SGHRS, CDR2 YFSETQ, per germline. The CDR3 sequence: CASSVGSYEQYF. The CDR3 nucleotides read TGCGCCAGCAGCGTAGGATCCTACGAGCAGTACTTC.